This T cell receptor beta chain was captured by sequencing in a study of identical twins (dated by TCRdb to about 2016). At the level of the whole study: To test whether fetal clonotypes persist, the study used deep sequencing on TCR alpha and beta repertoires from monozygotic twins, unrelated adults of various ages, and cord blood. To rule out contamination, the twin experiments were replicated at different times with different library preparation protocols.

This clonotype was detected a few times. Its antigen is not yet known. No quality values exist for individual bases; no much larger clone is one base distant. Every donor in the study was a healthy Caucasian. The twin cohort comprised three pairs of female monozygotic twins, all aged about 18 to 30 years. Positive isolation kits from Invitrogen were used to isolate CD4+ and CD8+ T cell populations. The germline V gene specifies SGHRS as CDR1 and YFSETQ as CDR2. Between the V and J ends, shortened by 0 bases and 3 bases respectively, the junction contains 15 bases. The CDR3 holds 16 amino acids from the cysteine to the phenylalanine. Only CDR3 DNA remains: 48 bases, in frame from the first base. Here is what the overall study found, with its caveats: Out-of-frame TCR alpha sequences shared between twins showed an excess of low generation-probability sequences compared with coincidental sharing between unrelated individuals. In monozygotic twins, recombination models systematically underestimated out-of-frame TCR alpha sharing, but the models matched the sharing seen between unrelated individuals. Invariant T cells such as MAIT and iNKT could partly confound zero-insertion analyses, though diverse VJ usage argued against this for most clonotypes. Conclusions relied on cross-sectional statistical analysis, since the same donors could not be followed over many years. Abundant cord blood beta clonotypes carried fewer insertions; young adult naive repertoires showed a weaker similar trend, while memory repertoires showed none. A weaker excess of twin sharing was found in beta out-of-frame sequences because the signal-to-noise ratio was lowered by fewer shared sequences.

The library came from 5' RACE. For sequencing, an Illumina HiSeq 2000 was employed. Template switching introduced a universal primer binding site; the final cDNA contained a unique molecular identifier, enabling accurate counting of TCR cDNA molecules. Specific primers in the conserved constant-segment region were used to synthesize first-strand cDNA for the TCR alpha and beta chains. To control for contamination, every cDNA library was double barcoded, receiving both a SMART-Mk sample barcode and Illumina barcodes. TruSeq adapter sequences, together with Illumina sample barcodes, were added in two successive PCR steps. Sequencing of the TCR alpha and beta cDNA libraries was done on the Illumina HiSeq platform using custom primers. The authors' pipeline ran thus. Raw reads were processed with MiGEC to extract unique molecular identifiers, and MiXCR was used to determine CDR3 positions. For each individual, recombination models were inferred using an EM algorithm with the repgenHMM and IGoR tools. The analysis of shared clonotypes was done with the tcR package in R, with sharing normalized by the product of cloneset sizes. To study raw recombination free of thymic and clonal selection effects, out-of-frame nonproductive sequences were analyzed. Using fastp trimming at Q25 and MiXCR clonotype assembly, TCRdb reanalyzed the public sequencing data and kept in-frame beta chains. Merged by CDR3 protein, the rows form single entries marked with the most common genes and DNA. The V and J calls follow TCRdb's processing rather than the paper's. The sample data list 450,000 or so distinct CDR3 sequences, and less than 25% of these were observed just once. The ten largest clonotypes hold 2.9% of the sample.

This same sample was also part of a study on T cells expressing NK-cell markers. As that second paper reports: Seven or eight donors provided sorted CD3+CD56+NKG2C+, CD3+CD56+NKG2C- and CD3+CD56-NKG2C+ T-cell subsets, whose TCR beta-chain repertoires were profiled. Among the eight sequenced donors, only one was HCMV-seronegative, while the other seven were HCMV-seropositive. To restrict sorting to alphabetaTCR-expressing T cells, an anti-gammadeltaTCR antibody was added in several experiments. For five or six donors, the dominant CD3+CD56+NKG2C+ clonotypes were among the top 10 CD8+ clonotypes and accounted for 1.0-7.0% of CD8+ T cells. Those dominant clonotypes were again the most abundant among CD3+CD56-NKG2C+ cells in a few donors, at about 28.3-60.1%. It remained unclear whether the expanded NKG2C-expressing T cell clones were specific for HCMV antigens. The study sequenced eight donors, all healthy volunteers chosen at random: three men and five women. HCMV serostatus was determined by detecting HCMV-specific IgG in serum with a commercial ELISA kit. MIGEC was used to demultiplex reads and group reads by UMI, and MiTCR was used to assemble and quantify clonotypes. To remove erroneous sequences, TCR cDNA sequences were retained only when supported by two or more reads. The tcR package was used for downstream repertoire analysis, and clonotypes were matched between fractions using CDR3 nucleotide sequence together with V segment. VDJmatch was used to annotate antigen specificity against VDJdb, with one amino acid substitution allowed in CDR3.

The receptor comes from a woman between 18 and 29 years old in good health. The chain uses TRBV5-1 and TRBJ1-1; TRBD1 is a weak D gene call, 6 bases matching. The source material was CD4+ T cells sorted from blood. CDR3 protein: CASSLVSRGGDTEAFF. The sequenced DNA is TGCGCCAGCAGCTTGGTCTCCAGGGGTGGTGACACTGAAGCTTTCTTT.